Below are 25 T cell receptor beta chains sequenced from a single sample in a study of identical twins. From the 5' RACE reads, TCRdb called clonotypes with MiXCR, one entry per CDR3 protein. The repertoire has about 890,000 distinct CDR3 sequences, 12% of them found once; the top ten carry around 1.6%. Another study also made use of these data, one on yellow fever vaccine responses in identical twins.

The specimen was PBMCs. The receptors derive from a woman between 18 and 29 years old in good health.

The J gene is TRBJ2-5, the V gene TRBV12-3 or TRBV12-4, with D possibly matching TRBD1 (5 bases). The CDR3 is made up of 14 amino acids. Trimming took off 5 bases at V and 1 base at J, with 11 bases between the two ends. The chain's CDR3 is CASSPGLSQETQYF. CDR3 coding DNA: TGTGCCAGCAGTCCAGGGTTATCCCAAGAGACCCAGTACTTC.

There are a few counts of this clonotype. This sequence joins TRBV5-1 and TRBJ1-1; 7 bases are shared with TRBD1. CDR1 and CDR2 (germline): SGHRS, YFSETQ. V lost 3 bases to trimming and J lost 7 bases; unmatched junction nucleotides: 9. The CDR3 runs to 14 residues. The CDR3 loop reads CASSSPDRAIEAFF. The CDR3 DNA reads TGCGCCAGCAGCTCCCCTGACAGGGCCATTGAAGCTTTCTTT. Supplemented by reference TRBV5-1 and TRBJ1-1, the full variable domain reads KAGVTQTPRYLIKTRGQQVTLSCSPISGHRSVSWYQQTPGQGLQFLFEYFSETQRNKGNFPGRFSGRQFSNSRSEMNVSTLELGDSALYLCASSSPDRAIEAFFGQGTRLTVV.

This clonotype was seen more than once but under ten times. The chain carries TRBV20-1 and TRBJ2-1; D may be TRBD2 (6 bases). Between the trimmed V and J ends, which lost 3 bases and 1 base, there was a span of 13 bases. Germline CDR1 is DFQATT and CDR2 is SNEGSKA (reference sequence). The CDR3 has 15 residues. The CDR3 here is CSASKGEASYNEQFF. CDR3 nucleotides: TGCAGTGCTAGCAAAGGGGAGGCATCCTACAATGAGCAGTTCTTC.

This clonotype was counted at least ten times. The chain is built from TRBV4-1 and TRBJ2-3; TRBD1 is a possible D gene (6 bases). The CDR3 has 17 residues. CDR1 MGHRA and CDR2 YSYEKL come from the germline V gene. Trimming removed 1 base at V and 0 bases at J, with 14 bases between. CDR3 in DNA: TGCGCCAGCAGCCAAGGGAATACAGGGTCCAGCACAGATACGCAGTATTTT. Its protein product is CASSQGNTGSSTDTQYF.

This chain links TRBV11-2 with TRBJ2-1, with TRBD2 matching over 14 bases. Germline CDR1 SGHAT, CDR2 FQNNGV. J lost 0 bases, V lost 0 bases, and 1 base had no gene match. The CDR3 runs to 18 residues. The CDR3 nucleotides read TGTGCCAGCAGCTTAGAGGGGACTAGCGGGAGCTCCTACAATGAGCAGTTCTTC. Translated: CASSLEGTSGSSYNEQFF.

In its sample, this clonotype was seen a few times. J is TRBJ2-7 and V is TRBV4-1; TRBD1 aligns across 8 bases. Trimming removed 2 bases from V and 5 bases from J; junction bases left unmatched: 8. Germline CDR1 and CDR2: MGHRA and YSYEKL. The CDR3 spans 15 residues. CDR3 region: CASSQLDRGGDEQYV. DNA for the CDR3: TGCGCCAGCAGCCAACTAGACAGGGGTGGCGACGAGCAGTACGTC.

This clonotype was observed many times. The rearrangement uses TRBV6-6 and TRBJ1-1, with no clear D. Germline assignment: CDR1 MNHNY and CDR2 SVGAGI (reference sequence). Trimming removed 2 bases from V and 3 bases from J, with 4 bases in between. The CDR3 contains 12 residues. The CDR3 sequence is CASSYGYTEAFF. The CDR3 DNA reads TGTGCCAGCAGTTACGGGTACACTGAAGCTTTCTTT.

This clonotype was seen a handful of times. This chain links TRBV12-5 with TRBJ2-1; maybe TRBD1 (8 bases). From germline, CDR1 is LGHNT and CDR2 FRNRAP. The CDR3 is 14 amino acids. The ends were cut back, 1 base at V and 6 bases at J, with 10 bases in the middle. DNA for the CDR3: TGTGCTAGTGGTTTGGACAGGGGGGGCAATGAGCAGTTCTTC. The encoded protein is CASGLDRGGNEQFF.

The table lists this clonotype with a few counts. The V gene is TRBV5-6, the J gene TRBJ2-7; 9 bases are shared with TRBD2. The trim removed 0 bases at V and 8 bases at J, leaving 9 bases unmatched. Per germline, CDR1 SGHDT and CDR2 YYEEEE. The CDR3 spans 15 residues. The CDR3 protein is CASSLGPSGKEQQYV. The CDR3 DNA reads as TGTGCCAGCAGCTTGGGCCCTAGCGGGAAGGAACAGCAGTACGTC.

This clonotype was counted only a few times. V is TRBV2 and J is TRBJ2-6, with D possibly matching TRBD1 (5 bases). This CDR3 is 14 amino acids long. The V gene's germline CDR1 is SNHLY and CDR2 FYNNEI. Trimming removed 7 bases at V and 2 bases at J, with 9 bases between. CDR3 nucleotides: TGTGCCAGCAAGGACAATGCTGGGGCCAACGTCCTGACTTTC. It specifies CASKDNAGANVLTF.

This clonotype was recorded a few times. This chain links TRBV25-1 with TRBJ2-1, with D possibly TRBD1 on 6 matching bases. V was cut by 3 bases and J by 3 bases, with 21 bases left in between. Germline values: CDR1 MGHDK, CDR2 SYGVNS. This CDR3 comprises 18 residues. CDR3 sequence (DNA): TGTGCCAGCAGTGATCGCCTCTTCGGGGCAGGGGTCTACAATGAGCAGTTCTTC. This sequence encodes CASSDRLFGAGVYNEQFF.

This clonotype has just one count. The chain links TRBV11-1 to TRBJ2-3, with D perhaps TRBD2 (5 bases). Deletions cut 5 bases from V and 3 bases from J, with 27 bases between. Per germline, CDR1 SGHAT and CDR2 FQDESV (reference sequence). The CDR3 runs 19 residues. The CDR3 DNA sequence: TGTGCCAGCAGCCGCCGAGGAGGAGACTCTAGCCGGTTTACAGATACGCAGTATTTT. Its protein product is CASSRRGGDSSRFTDTQYF.

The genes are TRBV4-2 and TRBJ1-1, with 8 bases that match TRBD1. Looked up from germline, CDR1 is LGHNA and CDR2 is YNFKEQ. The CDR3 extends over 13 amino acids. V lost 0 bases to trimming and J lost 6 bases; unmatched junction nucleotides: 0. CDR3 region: CASSQEQGAEAFF. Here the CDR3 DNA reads TGTGCCAGCAGCCAAGAACAGGGGGCTGAAGCTTTCTTT.

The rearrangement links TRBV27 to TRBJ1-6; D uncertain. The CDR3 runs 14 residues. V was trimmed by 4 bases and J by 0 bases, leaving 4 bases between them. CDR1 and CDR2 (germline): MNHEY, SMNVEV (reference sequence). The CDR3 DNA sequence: TGTGCCAGCAGTTACGGCTCCTATAATTCACCCCTCCACTTT. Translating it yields CASSYGSYNSPLHF.

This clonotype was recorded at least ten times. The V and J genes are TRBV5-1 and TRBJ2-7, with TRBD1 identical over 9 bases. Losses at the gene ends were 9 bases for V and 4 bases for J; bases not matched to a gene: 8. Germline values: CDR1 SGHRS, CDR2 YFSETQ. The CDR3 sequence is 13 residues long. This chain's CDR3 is CATGTGNGYEQYF. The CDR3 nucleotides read TGCGCCACCGGGACAGGGAATGGTTACGAGCAGTACTTC. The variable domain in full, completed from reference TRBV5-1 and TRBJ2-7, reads KAGVTQTPRYLIKTRGQQVTLSCSPISGHRSVSWYQQTPGQGLQFLFEYFSETQRNKGNFPGRFSGRQFSNSRSEMNVSTLELGDSALYLCATGTGNGYEQYFGPGTRLTVT.

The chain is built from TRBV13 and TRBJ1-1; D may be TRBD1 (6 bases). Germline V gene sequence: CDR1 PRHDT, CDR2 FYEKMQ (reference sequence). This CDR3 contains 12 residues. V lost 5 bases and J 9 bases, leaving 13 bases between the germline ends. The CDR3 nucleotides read TGTGCCAGCAGCACCTATGGGGGGCAAGCTTTCTTT. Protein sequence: CASSTYGGQAFF.

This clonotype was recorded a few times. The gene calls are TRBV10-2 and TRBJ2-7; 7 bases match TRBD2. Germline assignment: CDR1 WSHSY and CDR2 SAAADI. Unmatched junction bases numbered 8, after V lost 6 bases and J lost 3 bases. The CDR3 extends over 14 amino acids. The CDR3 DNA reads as TGCGCCAGCAGCGGACCCGGGACTAACTACGAGCAGTACTTC. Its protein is CASSGPGTNYEQYF.

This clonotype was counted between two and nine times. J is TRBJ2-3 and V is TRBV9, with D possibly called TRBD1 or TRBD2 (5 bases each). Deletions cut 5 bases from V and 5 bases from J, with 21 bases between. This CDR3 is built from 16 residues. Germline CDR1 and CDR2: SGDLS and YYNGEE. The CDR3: CASSIGLAGRRDTQYF. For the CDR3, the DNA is TGTGCCAGCAGTATAGGTTTGGCAGGGAGAAGAGATACGCAGTATTTT.

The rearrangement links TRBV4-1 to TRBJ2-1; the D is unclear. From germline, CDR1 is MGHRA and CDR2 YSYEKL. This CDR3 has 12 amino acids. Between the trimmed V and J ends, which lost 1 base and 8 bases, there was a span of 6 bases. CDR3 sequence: CASSQAWDEQFF. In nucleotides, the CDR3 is TGCGCCAGCAGCCAAGCGTGGGATGAGCAGTTCTTC.

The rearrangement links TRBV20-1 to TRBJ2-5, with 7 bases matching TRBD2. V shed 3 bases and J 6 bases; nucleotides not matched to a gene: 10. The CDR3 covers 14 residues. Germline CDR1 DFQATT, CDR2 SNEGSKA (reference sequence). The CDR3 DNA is TGCAGTGCTAGCCCCGCCGGGGGGTTGAAGACCCAGTACTTC. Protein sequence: CSASPAGGLKTQYF.

CDR3 in amino acids: CASHGGRGETEAFF. As DNA, the CDR3 is TGTGCCAGCCACGGGGGGCGAGGGGAAACTGAAGCTTTCTTT. This chain uses TRBV28 with TRBJ1-1, with a possible D match to TRBD1 (6 bases). The CDR3 totals 14 residues. Germline CDR1 is MDHEN and CDR2 is SYDVKM. V was clipped by 8 bases and J by 5 bases, with 18 bases between them.

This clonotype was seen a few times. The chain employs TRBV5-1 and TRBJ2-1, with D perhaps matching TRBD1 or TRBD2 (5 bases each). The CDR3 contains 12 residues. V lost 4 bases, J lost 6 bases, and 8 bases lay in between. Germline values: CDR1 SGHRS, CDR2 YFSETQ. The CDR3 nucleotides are TGCGCCAGCAGCAGGGACCTCAATGAGCAGTTCTTC. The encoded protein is CASSRDLNEQFF.

DNA of the CDR3: TGCAGTGCTAGCAATCGAATATCGGGACAGGGGCCCTACGAGCAGTACGTC. The encoded protein is CSASNRISGQGPYEQYV. The chain has TRBV20-1 and TRBJ2-7; 10 bases fit TRBD1. Germline V gene lookup returns CDR1 DFQATT and CDR2 SNEGSKA (reference sequence). V lost 3 bases and J lost 2; bases outside the gene matches: 13. This CDR3 has 17 amino acids.

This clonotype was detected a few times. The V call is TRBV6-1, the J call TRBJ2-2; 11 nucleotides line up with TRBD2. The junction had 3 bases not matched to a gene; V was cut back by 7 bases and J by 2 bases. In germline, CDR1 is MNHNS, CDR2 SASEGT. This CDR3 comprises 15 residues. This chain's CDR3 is CASNRLAGNTGELFF. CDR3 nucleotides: TGTGCCAGCAATAGACTAGCGGGAAACACCGGGGAGCTGTTTTTT.

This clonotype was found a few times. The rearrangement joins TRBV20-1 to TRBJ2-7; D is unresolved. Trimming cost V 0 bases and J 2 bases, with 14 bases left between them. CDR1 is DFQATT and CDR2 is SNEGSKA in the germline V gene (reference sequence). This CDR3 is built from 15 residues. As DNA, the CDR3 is TGCAGTGCTAGAGACAATAGGCTAGAGGCCTACGAGCAGTACTTC. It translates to CSARDNRLEAYEQYF.